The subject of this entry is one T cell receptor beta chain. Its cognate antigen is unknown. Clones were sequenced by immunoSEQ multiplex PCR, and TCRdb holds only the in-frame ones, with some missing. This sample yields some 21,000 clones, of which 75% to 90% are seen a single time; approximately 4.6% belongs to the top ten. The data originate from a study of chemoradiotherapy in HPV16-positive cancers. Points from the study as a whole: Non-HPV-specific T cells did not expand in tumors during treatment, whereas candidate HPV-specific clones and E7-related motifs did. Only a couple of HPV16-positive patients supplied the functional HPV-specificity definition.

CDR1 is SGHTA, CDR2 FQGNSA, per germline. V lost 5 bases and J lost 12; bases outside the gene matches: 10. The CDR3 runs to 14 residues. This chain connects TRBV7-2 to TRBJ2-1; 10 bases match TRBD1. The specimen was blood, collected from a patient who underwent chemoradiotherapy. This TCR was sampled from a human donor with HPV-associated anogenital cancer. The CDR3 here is CASSPWTGGVGQFF. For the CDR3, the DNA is TGTGCCAGCAGCCCATGGACAGGGGGAGTCGGGCAGTTCTTC.